This record covers a single TCR beta chain. Antigen specificity is unknown. These data originate in a study of monozygotic twins with cystic fibrosis. Here immunoSEQ multiplex PCR was the method, and the copy in TCRdb shows in-frame clones only, minus some. The sample records under 40,000 clones, roughly 96% being singletons. Study results and caveats: Monozygotic CF twins shared more identical nucleotide clonotypes than unrelated patients. V usage most resembled the co-twin in 13 of 16 pairs. Clonality was generally low (median roughly 0.0095), higher in the most severe patients.

Sequencing was done on a sample of blood. The origin of this receptor is a girl aged 2 to 10 with cystic fibrosis.

The CDR3 DNA is TGTGCCAGCAGTGCAGATAGCAATCAGCCCCAGCATTTT. Translation: CASSADSNQPQHF. The chain has TRBV6-4 and TRBJ1-5; no clear D. The length of the CDR3 is 13 residues. Germline V gene lookup returns CDR1 MRHNA and CDR2 SNTAGT. V was pared by 4 bases and J by 0 bases, with 4 bases between.